Here is one TCR beta chain with its context. Using immunoSEQ multiplex PCR, the repertoire was profiled, and TCRdb retains in-frame clones only, with some absent. The data show about 4,300 clones, with approximately 82% seen just once and more than 10% held by the top ten. From germline, CDR1 is GTSNPN and CDR2 SVGIG (reference sequence). The CDR3 covers 13 residues. V was pared by 1 base and J by 6 bases, with 10 bases between. These data are taken from a study of T cell repertoires in ileal Crohn's disease. The specimen was ileal tissue. The receptor comes from an adult with Crohn's disease. The chain employs TRBV30 and TRBJ1-5; D remains ambiguous. The chain's CDR3 is CAWSGEYGQPQHF. Written as DNA, the CDR3 is TGTGCCTGGAGTGGAGAATACGGTCAGCCCCAGCATTTT.